This TCR beta chain was observed in a study of T-cell reconstitution after alpha-beta-depleted transplantation in children. The authors prepared the TCRbeta library with unique molecular identifiers. TCRdb re-analysed the PCR reads in MiXCR, keeping a single row per CDR3 protein. The sample holds about 600,000 distinct CDR3 sequences, 10% to 15% seen once. Sequenced here: PBMCs, mostly from graft donor cells, sampled 360 days after TCRalphabeta/CD19-depleted stem cell transplant. This clonotype was sampled from a male patient younger than 18 who had a stem cell transplant for acute myeloid leukemia, so the T cells may come from the graft donor.

The CDR3, as DNA: TGCGCCAGCAGCCAAGATGAGCAAGGGTATGTCGGTCCCAAAAACATTCAGTACTTC. Translating it yields CASSQDEQGYVGPKNIQYF. The rearrangement links TRBV4-1 to TRBJ2-4; D unclear. Germline V gene lookup returns CDR1 MGHRA and CDR2 YSYEKL. The CDR3 totals 19 residues. V dropped 0 bases and J dropped 2 bases, with 20 bases sitting between them.